This T cell receptor (beta chain) was captured by sequencing in a study of spatial heterogeneity in lung cancer. The V segment lost 7 bases and the J segment 7 bases; nucleotides outside the gene matches: 7. This CDR3 has 13 residues. Germline V gives CDR1 ENHRY, CDR2 SYGVKD. Every TCR cDNA molecule carried a tag that served as a unique molecular identifier. Via MiXCR, TCRdb re-called the 5' RACE reads, giving one row per CDR3 protein. Altogether approximately 44,000 distinct CDR3 sequences are present, roughly an eighth being singletons, with the ten largest covering around three fifths. This clonotype was seen only a few times. The time point here: sample taken at primary tumor resection. Frozen PBMC, nontumor lung or tumor provided whole RNA, which was sequenced unsorted.

The sample consisted of PBMCs, taken at surgery. This TCR was sampled from a male donor with early-stage non-small cell lung cancer. V usage is TRBV10-3 and J usage is TRBJ1-5, with 7 bases lining up with TRBD1. This CDR3 is CAIKGAPEQPQHF. In DNA, the CDR3 is TGTGCCATCAAGGGGGCCCCCGAACAGCCCCAGCATTTT.